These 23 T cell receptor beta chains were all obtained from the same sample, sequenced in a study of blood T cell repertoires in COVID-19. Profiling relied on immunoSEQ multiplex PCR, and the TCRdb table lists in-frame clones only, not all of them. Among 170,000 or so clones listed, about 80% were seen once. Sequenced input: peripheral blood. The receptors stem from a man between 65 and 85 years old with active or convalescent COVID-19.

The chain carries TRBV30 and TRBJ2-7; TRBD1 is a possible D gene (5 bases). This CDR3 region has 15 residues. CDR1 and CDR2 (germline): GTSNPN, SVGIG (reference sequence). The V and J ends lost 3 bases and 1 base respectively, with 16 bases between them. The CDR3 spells CAWRPQGLPSYEQYF. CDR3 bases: TGTGCCTGGAGGCCCCAGGGCTTACCATCCTACGAGCAGTACTTC.

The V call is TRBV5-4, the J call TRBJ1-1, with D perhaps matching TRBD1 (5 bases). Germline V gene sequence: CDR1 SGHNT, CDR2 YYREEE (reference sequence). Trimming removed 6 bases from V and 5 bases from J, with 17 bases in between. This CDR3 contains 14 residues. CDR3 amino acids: CASILWGGDTEAFF. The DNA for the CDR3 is TGTGCCAGCATCCTATGGGGGGGTGATACTGAAGCTTTCTTT.

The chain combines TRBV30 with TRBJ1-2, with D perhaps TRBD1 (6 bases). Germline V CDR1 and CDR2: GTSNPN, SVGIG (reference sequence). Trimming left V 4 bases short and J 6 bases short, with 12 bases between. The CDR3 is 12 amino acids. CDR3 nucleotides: TGTGCCTGGAACAGGGATAGGGATGGCTACACCTTC. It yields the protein CAWNRDRDGYTF.

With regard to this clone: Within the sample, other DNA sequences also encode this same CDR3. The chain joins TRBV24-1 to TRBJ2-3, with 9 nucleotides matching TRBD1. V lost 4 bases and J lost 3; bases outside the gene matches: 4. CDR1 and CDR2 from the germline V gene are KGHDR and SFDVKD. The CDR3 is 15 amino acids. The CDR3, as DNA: TGTGCCACCAGTGACCCTGGACAGGGGACAGATACGCAGTATTTT. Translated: CATSDPGQGTDTQYF.

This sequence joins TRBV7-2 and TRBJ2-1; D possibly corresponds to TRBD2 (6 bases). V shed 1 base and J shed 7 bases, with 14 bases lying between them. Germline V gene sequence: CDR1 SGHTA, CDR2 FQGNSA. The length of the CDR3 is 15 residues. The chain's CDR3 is CASSLEAGIPNEQFF. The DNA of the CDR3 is TGTGCCAGCAGCTTAGAGGCGGGGATCCCTAATGAGCAGTTCTTC.

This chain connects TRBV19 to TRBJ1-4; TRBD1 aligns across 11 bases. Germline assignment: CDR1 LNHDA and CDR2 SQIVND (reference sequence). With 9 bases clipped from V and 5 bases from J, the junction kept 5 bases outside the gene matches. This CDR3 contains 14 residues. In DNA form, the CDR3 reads TGTGCCAGCGGGACAGGGGGATTAAATGAAAAACTGTTTTTT. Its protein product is CASGTGGLNEKLFF.

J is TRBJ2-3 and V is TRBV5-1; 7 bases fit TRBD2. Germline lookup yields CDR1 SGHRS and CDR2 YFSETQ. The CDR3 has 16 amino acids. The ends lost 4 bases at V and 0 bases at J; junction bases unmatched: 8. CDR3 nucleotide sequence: TGCGCCAGCAGCGACGGTACCGGGAGGAGCACAGATACGCAGTATTTT. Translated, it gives CASSDGTGRSTDTQYF. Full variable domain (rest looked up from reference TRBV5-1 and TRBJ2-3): KAGVTQTPRYLIKTRGQQVTLSCSPISGHRSVSWYQQTPGQGLQFLFEYFSETQRNKGNFPGRFSGRQFSNSRSEMNVSTLELGDSALYLCASSDGTGRSTDTQYFGPGTRLTVL.

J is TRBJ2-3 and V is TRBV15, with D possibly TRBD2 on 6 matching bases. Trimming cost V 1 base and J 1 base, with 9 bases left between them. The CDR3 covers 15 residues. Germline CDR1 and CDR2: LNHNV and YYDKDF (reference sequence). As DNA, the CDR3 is TGTGCCACCAGCAGAGGCCCTAGCGGCACAGATACGCAGTATTTT. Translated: CATSRGPSGTDTQYF.

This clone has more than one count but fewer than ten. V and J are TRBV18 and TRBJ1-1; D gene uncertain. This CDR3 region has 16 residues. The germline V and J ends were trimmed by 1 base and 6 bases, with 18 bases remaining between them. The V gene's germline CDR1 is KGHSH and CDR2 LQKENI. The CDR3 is CASSPQTSPRASEAFF. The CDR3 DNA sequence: TGTGCCAGCTCACCACAGACGAGTCCGAGGGCCTCTGAAGCTTTCTTT.

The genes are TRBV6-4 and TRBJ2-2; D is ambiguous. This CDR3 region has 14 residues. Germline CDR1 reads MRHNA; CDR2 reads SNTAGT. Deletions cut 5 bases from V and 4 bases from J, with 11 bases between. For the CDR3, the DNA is TGTGCCAGCAGTCAACAGATGGGCACCGGGGAGCTGTTTTTT. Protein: CASSQQMGTGELFF.

The CDR3 DNA reads as TGTGCCGGGGACACAGGGGCCAAAAACATTCAGTACTTC. Residues: CAGDTGAKNIQYF. The rearrangement joins TRBV30 to TRBJ2-4; tentatively, D is TRBD1 (6 bases). V was cut by 8 bases and J by 1 base, with 12 bases left in between. The CDR3 covers 13 residues. CDR1 is GTSNPN and CDR2 is SVGIG in the germline V gene (reference sequence).

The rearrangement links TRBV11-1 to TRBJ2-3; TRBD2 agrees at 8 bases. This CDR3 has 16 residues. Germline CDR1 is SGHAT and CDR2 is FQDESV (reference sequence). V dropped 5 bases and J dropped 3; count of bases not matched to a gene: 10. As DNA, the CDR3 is TGTGCCAGCAGCGCCGGGAGAAGACTAGCGACAGATACGCAGTATTTT. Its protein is CASSAGRRLATDTQYF.

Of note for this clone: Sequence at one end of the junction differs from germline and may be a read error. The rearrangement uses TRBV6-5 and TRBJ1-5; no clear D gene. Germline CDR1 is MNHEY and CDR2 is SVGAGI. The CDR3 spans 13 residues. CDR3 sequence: CASSYLRDQPQHF. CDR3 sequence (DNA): TGTGCCAGTAGTTACTTGAGGGATCAGCCCCAGCATTTT.

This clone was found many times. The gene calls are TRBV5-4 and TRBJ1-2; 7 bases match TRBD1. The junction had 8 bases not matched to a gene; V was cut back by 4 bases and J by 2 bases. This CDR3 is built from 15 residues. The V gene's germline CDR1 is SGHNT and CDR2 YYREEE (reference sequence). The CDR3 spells CASSPRDRPNYGYTF. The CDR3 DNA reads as TGTGCCAGCAGCCCCCGGGACAGACCAAACTATGGCTACACCTTC.

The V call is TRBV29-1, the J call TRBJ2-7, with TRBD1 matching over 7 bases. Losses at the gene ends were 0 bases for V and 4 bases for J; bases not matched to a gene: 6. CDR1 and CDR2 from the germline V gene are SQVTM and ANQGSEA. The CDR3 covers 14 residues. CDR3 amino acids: CSVEETAGGYEQYF. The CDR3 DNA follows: TGCAGCGTTGAAGAAACGGCAGGGGGATACGAGCAGTACTTC.

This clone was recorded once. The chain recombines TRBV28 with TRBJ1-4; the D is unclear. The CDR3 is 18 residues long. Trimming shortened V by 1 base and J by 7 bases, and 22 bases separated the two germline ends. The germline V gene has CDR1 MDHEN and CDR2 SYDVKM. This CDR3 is CASSLSSSFNSYGEKLFF. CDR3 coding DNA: TGTGCCAGCAGTTTATCATCCAGCTTCAACAGTTATGGTGAAAAACTGTTTTTT.

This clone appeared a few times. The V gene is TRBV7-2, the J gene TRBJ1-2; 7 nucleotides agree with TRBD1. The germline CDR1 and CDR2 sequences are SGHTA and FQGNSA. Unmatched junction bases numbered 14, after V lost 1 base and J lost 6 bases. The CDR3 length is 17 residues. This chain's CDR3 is CASSLVVGGTAVNGYTF. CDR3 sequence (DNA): TGTGCCAGCAGCTTAGTAGTTGGAGGGACAGCAGTCAATGGCTACACCTTC.

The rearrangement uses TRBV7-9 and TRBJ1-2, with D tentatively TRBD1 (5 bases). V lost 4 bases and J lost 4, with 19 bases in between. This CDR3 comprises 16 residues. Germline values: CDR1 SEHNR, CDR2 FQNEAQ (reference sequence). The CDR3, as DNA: TGTGCCAGCAGCTCGGGACCCCTCTGGGGACTCTATGGCTACACCTTC. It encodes CASSSGPLWGLYGYTF.

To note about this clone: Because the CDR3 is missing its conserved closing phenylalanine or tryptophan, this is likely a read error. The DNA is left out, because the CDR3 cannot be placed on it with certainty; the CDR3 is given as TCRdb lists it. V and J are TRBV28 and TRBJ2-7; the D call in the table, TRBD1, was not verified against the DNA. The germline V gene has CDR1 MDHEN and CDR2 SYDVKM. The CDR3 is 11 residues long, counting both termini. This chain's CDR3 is CASRLGDRWTI.

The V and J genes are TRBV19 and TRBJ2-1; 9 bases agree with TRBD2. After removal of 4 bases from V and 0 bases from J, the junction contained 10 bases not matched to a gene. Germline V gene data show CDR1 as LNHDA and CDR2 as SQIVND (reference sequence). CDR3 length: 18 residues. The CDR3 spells CASSTTPYSGSSYNEQFF. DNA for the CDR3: TGTGCCAGTAGTACAACGCCTTATAGCGGGAGCTCCTACAATGAGCAGTTCTTC.

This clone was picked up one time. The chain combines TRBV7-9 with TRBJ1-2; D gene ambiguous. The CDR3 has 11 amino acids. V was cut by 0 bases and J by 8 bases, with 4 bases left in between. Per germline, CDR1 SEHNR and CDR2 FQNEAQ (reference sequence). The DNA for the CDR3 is TGTGCCAGCAGCTTAGCCGGGGGCTACACCTTC. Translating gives CASSLAGGYTF.

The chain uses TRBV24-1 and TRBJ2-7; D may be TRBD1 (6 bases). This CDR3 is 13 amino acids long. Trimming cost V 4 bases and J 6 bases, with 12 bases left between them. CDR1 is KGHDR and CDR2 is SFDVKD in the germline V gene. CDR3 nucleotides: TGTGCCACCAGTGACTGGACAGTACGCGAGCAGTACTTC. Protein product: CATSDWTVREQYF.

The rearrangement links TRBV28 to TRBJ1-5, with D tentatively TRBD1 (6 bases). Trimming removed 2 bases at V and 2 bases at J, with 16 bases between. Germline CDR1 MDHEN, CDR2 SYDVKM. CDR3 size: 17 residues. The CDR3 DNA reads TGTGCCAGCAGTTTACCTGGCAGGGGTTCGGGCAATCAGCCCCAGCATTTT. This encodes CASSLPGRGSGNQPQHF.